A selection of T cell receptor beta chains follows, all from one sample in a study of vaccination and CD4 T cells after COVID-19. These receptors' antigens are unknown. One entry per CDR3 protein, called by TCRdb with MiXCR from the PCR reads. The sample yields 20,000 to 25,000 distinct CDR3 sequences, roughly three fifths seen once. The material was CD4+ T cells from blood, cultured in vitro, obtained after SARS-CoV-2 vaccination. These receptor sequences come from a human donor who received a COVID-19 vaccine. The CDR3 runs from the conserved cysteine through the conserved F or W. A D gene is named only where the DNA matches it firmly. Rows may omit the clone size; those that give it use once, few, many or a size class.

V	J	D	size	CDR3	DNA
TRBV7-9	TRBJ1-2	.	.	CASSLSTVNRYGYTF	TGTGCCAGCAGCTTATCTACAGTGAATCGCTATGGCTACACCTTC
TRBV20-1	TRBJ1-6	TRBD1	.	CSAKGGAGASPLHF	TGCAGTGCTAAAGGGGGCGCGGGGGCTTCACCCCTCCACTTT
TRBV19	TRBJ2-4	TRBD2	.	CATASGALAKNIQYF	TGTGCCACAGCTAGCGGGGCCCTAGCCAAAAACATTCAGTACTTC
TRBV19	TRBJ1-2	TRBD1	once	CASSMGQGNYGYTF	TGTGCCAGTAGTATGGGACAGGGGAACTATGGCTACACCTTC
TRBV7-2	TRBJ1-1	.	few	CASSSAGTVNTEAFF	TGTGCCAGCAGCTCCGCTGGGACGGTGAACACTGAAGCTTTCTTT
TRBV7-2	TRBJ2-3	TRBD2	few	CASPPAGGGSTDTQYF	TGTGCCAGCCCCCCAGCGGGGGGTGGGAGCACAGATACGCAGTATTTT
TRBV18	TRBJ1-5	.	.	CASSPDQNQPQHF	TGTGCCAGCTCACCAGACCAAAACCAGCCCCAGCATTTT
TRBV6-1	TRBJ1-6	.	.	CASSELAINNSPLHF	TGTGCCAGCAGTGAATTGGCCATCAATAATTCACCCCTCCACTTT
TRBV24-1	TRBJ2-5	TRBD2	.	CATSITSGGEETQYF	TGTGCCACCAGTATCACTAGCGGGGGGGAAGAGACCCAGTACTTC
TRBV10-2	TRBJ1-2	.	.	CASSERDGGSYGYTF	TGCGCCAGCAGTGAGAGAGACGGAGGTTCCTATGGCTACACCTTC
TRBV6-5	TRBJ2-4	.	.	CASSYSGGQGVIQYF	TGTGCCAGCAGTTACTCAGGGGGACAAGGGGTCATTCAGTACTTC
TRBV2	TRBJ2-2	.	.	CASSLQGGTGELFF	TGTGCCAGCAGTTTGCAGGGGGGGACCGGGGAGCTGTTTTTT
TRBV20-1	TRBJ1-4	.	few	CSARDRARYVPTGEKLFF	TGCAGTGCTAGAGATCGAGCCAGATACGTCCCCACGGGCGAAAAACTGTTTTTT
TRBV6-2/TRBV6-3	TRBJ1-5	.	.	CASSYTGAINQPQHF	TGTGCCAGCAGCTACACGGGGGCTATCAATCAGCCCCAGCATTTT
TRBV2	TRBJ2-7	.	few	CASRALDRPYEQYF	TGTGCCAGCAGGGCCCTAGACCGGCCCTACGAGCAGTACTTC
TRBV24-1	TRBJ2-1	.	.	CATSRRASSHNEQFF	TGTGCCACCAGTCGTAGGGCATCGAGCCACAATGAGCAGTTCTTC
TRBV9	TRBJ1-2	.	.	CASSPSGGELGGYTF	TGTGCCAGCAGCCCATCGGGGGGGGAGTTGGGCGGCTACACCTTC
TRBV10-1	TRBJ1-2	.	.	CASPGGQPNYGYTF	TGCGCCAGCCCAGGCGGGCAGCCTAACTATGGCTACACCTTC
TRBV24-1	TRBJ2-5	TRBD2	few	CATRGGGLQETQYF	TGTGCCACCCGAGGCGGGGGGCTCCAAGAGACCCAGTACTTC
TRBV6-1	TRBJ1-5	.	.	CASNWKGWNQPQHF	TGTGCCAGCAACTGGAAGGGGTGGAATCAGCCCCAGCATTTT
TRBV7-9	TRBJ2-2	TRBD1	.	CASSLNSGGTGELFF	TGTGCCAGCAGCTTAAACTCAGGGGGCACCGGGGAGCTGTTTTTT
TRBV5-6	TRBJ2-5	TRBD1	.	CASSLGDRGVQETQYF	TGTGCCAGCAGCTTGGGGGACAGGGGGGTCCAAGAGACCCAGTACTTC
TRBV9	TRBJ1-1	.	.	CASSVDLGSEAFF	TGTGCCAGCAGCGTAGATTTGGGGTCTGAAGCTTTCTTT
TRBV24-1	TRBJ2-3	TRBD2	.	CATSDLSGGFLDTQYF	TGTGCCACCAGTGATCTCAGCGGGGGGTTTTTGGATACGCAGTATTTT
TRBV19	TRBJ1-1	TRBD1	few	CASLYRGGTEAFF	TGTGCCAGCCTCTACAGGGGTGGCACTGAAGCTTTCTTT
TRBV6-2/TRBV6-3	TRBJ2-2	.	.	CASRGYGNTGELFF	TGTGCCAGCAGAGGCTATGGGAACACCGGGGAGCTGTTTTTT
TRBV6-1	TRBJ1-5	TRBD1	.	CASSEFDRAREPQHF	TGTGCCAGCAGTGAATTCGACAGGGCAAGGGAGCCCCAGCATTTT
TRBV11-3	TRBJ1-1	.	.	CASSLADRLEAFF	TGTGCCAGCAGCTTAGCCGACAGACTTGAAGCTTTCTTT
TRBV25-1	TRBJ1-2	TRBD1	.	CASSEPTDRANYGYTF	TGTGCCAGCAGTGAACCTACTGACAGGGCTAACTATGGCTACACCTTC
TRBV6-5	TRBJ1-1	.	.	CASSYSPYTEAFF	TGTGCCAGCAGTTACTCTCCCTACACTGAAGCTTTCTTT
TRBV27	TRBJ2-2	.	.	CASKARAATGELFF	TGTGCCAGCAAGGCCAGGGCGGCCACCGGGGAGCTGTTTTTT
TRBV20-1	TRBJ2-7	TRBD1	.	CRDGQGAFGTCEQYF	TGCAGGGATGGACAGGGGGCGTTTGGAACCTGCGAGCAGTACTTC
TRBV20-1	TRBJ2-1	.	.	CSGNLARGNEQFF	TGCAGTGGGAACCTAGCGAGGGGAAATGAGCAGTTCTTC
TRBV2	TRBJ1-4	TRBD1	.	CASSTTGSEKLFF	TGTGCCAGCAGTACGACAGGGAGTGAAAAACTGTTTTTT
TRBV12-3/TRBV12-4	TRBJ1-2	.	few	CASSYYGQSINYGYTF	TGTGCCAGCAGTTACTACGGACAGTCTATTAACTATGGCTACACCTTC
TRBV19	TRBJ1-6	.	once	CASSSSWGGNSPLHF	TGTGCCAGTAGCTCAAGTTGGGGGGGGAATTCACCCCTCCACTTT
TRBV30	TRBJ2-7	.	.	CAWSTGFGNEQYF	TGTGCCTGGAGTACGGGCTTCGGGAACGAGCAGTACTTC
TRBV15	TRBJ2-3	TRBD2	.	CATRTLAGGPNTQYF	TGTGCCACCAGAACCTTGGCGGGGGGGCCAAATACGCAGTATTTT
TRBV10-3	TRBJ1-2	.	.	CAISVSLANYGYTF	TGTGCCATCAGTGTATCCTTAGCTAACTATGGCTACACCTTC
TRBV7-8	TRBJ1-3	.	few	CASSLGAVTSGNTIYF	TGTGCCAGCAGCTTGGGGGCCGTCACCTCTGGAAACACCATATATTTT
TRBV5-1	TRBJ2-5	.	.	CASSLEGVEETQYF	TGCGCCAGCAGCTTGGAGGGGGTCGAAGAGACCCAGTACTTC
TRBV2	TRBJ2-3	.	.	CASRRQGGIDTQYF	TGTGCCAGCCGTCGGCAGGGGGGAATAGATACGCAGTATTTT
TRBV6-1	TRBJ1-5	.	few	CASATGLYSNQPQHF	TGTGCCAGCGCCACAGGATTATATAGCAATCAGCCCCAGCATTTT
TRBV2	TRBJ1-2	.	medium-sized	CASSERGNGYTF	TGTGCCAGCAGTGAACGGGGGAATGGCTACACCTTC
TRBV5-6	TRBJ2-7	.	.	CASSLGLRTGGGEQYF	TGTGCCAGCAGCTTGGGGCTGAGGACAGGAGGAGGGGAGCAGTACTTC
TRBV19	TRBJ1-1	.	few	CASSRVSRNTEAFF	TGTGCCAGTAGTAGGGTCTCAAGGAACACTGAAGCTTTCTTT